Presented here are 22 T cell receptor beta chains from one specimen sequenced in a study of cytomegalovirus exposure and HLA in healthy donors. Primers included in the PCR were 60 Vbeta and 13 Jbeta primers. The assay was immunoSEQ multiplex PCR, and TCRdb's table has in-frame clones only and misses some. This sample's clone table lists 45,000 to 60,000 clones. The sequencing input was PBMCs. These receptors all come from a female donor in good health and CMV-seronegative.

The chain links TRBV4-1 to TRBJ1-2, with D possibly matching TRBD1 (6 bases). The CDR3 is 16 amino acids. V was pared by 0 bases and J by 3 bases, with 14 bases between. Germline assignment: CDR1 MGHRA and CDR2 YSYEKL. The CDR3 bases are TGCGCCAGCAGCCAAGAGGTAGGGGGGGCCTACTATGGCTACACCTTC. It codes for CASSQEVGGAYYGYTF.

V and J are TRBV28 and TRBJ2-7; D is possibly TRBD2 (5 bases). The CDR3 runs 14 residues. Germline-derived CDR1 and CDR2 are MDHEN and SYDVKM. With 2 bases removed from V and 2 bases from J, the gap between germline ends came to 10 bases. The CDR3, as DNA: TGTGCCAGCAGTTTAAGGCGAGGGCCCTACGAGCAGTACTTC. It translates to CASSLRRGPYEQYF. Using reference TRBV28 and TRBJ2-7 for the parts outside the CDR3, the full variable domain is DVKVTQSSRYLVKRTGEKVFLECVQDMDHENMFWYRQDPGLGLRLIYFSYDVKMKEKGDIPEGYSVSREKKERFSLILESASTNQTSMYLCASSLRRGPYEQYFGPGTRLTVT.

The chain combines TRBV30 with TRBJ1-1; D call uncertain. Trimming cost V 1 base and J 3 bases, with 18 bases left between them. Germline-derived CDR1 and CDR2 are GTSNPN and SVGIG (reference sequence). This CDR3 contains 16 residues. The CDR3 spells CAWSAFQYGQDTEAFF. The DNA of the CDR3 is TGTGCCTGGAGTGCCTTCCAGTACGGCCAGGACACTGAAGCTTTCTTT.

A remark on this clone: One junction end does not reproduce the germline sequence, and a read error may be involved. The genes are TRBV11-2 and TRBJ2-1, with D perhaps matching TRBD1 (5 bases). Germline assignment: CDR1 SGHAT and CDR2 FQNNGV. The CDR3 sequence is 17 residues long. The CDR3 sequence is CASSPPRAGPSHNEQFF. The CDR3 DNA sequence: TGTGCCAGCAGCCCCCCCCGCGCAGGGCCCTCCCACAATGAGCAGTTCTTC.

The chain employs TRBV7-9 and TRBJ1-4; TRBD1 matches 7 bases. With 6 bases clipped from V and 6 bases from J, the junction kept 16 bases outside the gene matches. The CDR3 has 17 residues. Germline lookup yields CDR1 SEHNR and CDR2 FQNEAQ (reference sequence). CDR3 nucleotides: TGTGCCAGCAGTCCCGACAGGGACTTCCTTTCTGATGAAAAACTGTTTTTT. Amino acids: CASSPDRDFLSDEKLFF.

The genes are TRBV30 and TRBJ1-4; 10 bases map to TRBD1. Germline loops: CDR1 GTSNPN, CDR2 SVGIG (reference sequence). CDR3 length: 16 amino acids. V shed 3 bases, J shed 2 bases, and the junction held 6 bases outside the gene matches. The CDR3 is CAWSPGQGITNEKLFF. For the CDR3, the DNA is TGTGCCTGGAGCCCGGGACAGGGGATCACTAATGAAAAACTGTTTTTT.

J is TRBJ1-5 and V is TRBV4-3; D unclear. This CDR3 has 15 residues. The V gene lost 0 bases and the J gene lost 1 base, with 7 bases spanning the gap. CDR1 LGHNA and CDR2 YSLEER come from the germline V gene. CDR3 nucleotide sequence: TGCGCCAGCAGCCAAGATTCTTCGAGCAATCAGCCCCAGCATTTT. It is translated as CASSQDSSSNQPQHF.

The genes are TRBV9 and TRBJ1-3; maybe TRBD1 (5 bases). The CDR3 is made up of 14 amino acids. CDR1 SGDLS and CDR2 YYNGEE come from the germline V gene. V was cut by 3 bases and J by 3 bases, with 10 bases left in between. CDR3 in DNA: TGTGCCAGCAGCGCGCAGGGCTTTGGAAACACCATATATTTT. As protein: CASSAQGFGNTIYF.

This sequence joins TRBV7-8 and TRBJ2-7; D remains ambiguous. The CDR3 is 14 amino acids. Germline V lookup: CDR1 SGHVS, CDR2 FQNEAQ. Deletions cut 0 bases from V and 5 bases from J, with 11 bases between. The DNA of the CDR3 is TGTGCCAGCAGCTTAGCCAGATCGTCCCACGAGCAGTACTTC. It codes for CASSLARSSHEQYF.

J is TRBJ2-1 and V is TRBV30; TRBD1 might be the D (5 bases). Germline V gene sequence: CDR1 GTSNPN, CDR2 SVGIG (reference sequence). Trimming took 4 bases from V and 1 from J, leaving 8 bases between them. CDR3 length: 13 residues. CDR3 loop: CAWTGMSYNEQFF. As DNA, the CDR3 is TGTGCCTGGACAGGGATGTCCTACAATGAGCAGTTCTTC.

This sequence joins TRBV29-1 and TRBJ2-1; D gene unclear. Germline-derived CDR1 and CDR2 are SQVTM and ANQGSEA. V was shortened by 2 bases and J by 0 bases, with 5 bases between the two germline ends. This CDR3 is built from 13 residues. In DNA form, the CDR3 reads TGCAGCGTTGAATCAGACTCCTACAATGAGCAGTTCTTC. The encoded protein is CSVESDSYNEQFF.

The rearrangement uses TRBV28 and TRBJ2-7; TRBD1 matches 10 bases. V dropped 3 bases and J dropped 5; count of bases not matched to a gene: 7. Germline values: CDR1 MDHEN, CDR2 SYDVKM. This CDR3 spans 15 amino acids. The CDR3 sequence is CASSFSRDRGHEQYF. Written as DNA, the CDR3 is TGTGCCAGCAGTTTCTCCCGGGACAGGGGACACGAGCAGTACTTC.

The V gene is TRBV5-1, the J gene TRBJ1-1, with 9 bases fitting TRBD1. Germline-derived CDR1 and CDR2 are SGHRS and YFSETQ. Losses at the gene ends were 7 bases for V and 0 bases for J; bases not matched to a gene: 10. The CDR3 extends over 16 amino acids. The CDR3 nucleotides read TGCGCCAGCCGTTCCGGGACAGGGCCAATGAACACTGAAGCTTTCTTT. The encoded protein is CASRSGTGPMNTEAFF.

The chain uses TRBV23-1 and TRBJ2-7, with D perhaps TRBD2 (5 bases). TRBV23-1 is an ORF, with its function uncertain. The CDR3 covers 17 residues. V lost 3 bases, J lost 2 bases, and 20 bases lay in between. CDR3 in amino acids: CASSQRSSNHPPYEQYF. The CDR3 nucleotides are TGCGCCAGCAGTCAGCGTTCTAGCAACCACCCTCCCTACGAGCAGTACTTC.

The gene calls are TRBV4-2 and TRBJ2-2; possibly TRBD1 for D (6 bases). The CDR3 consists of 15 residues. Germline V CDR1 and CDR2: LGHNA, YNFKEQ. Deletions cut 3 bases from V and 7 bases from J, with 15 bases between. Here the CDR3 DNA reads TGTGCCAGCAGCCAGGGACCACAAGGGGGCGGGGAGCTGTTTTTT. Protein: CASSQGPQGGGELFF.

The CDR3 coding sequence is TGTGCCAGCAGTCGCGGACAGGGATGGACCGGGGAGCTGTTTTTT. It translates to CASSRGQGWTGELFF. The rearrangement uses TRBV6-5 and TRBJ2-2, with 8 bases lining up with TRBD1. V shed 5 bases and J 5 bases; nucleotides not matched to a gene: 7. The CDR3 runs 15 residues. Germline-derived CDR1 and CDR2 are MNHEY and SVGAGI.

V is TRBV4-1 and J is TRBJ1-5, with 10 bases aligning to TRBD1. After removal of 0 bases from V and 7 bases from J, the junction contained 9 bases not matched to a gene. There are 17 residues in the CDR3. Per germline, CDR1 MGHRA and CDR2 YSYEKL. CDR3 loop: CASSQDVKTGGWQPQHF. For the CDR3, the DNA is TGCGCCAGCAGCCAAGATGTGAAGACAGGGGGCTGGCAGCCCCAGCATTTT.

The chain employs TRBV5-1 and TRBJ2-7; D is perhaps TRBD1 (6 bases). The V and J ends lost 5 bases and 1 base respectively, with 13 bases between them. This CDR3 has 14 amino acids. CDR1 is SGHRS, CDR2 YFSETQ, per germline. In DNA, the CDR3 is TGCGCCAGCAGTCCCACAGGGTTTTCCTACGAGCAGTACTTC. It encodes CASSPTGFSYEQYF.

The rearrangement joins TRBV7-6 to TRBJ2-5; a weak D match, TRBD1 (5 bases). With 5 bases removed from V and 0 bases from J, the gap between germline ends came to 10 bases. The CDR3 totals 14 residues. CDR1 is SGHVS and CDR2 is FNYEAQ in the germline V gene. The CDR3 nucleotides read TGTGCCAGCAGCCTTGGGGCAGACCAAGAGACCCAGTACTTC. This encodes CASSLGADQETQYF.

The V call is TRBV6-5, the J call TRBJ1-1; D is ambiguous. The V gene's germline CDR1 is MNHEY and CDR2 SVGAGI. The V end lost 0 bases, the J end lost 11 bases, and 16 bases lay between the germline ends. The length of the CDR3 is 14 residues. In DNA, the CDR3 is TGTGCCAGCAGTTACTCGAGGGCAAGGGCTCAGGCTTTCTTT. The encoded protein is CASSYSRARAQAFF.

CDR3 residues: CASKRGQGSGANVLTF. The CDR3 DNA reads TGTGCCAGTAAGAGGGGACAGGGGTCAGGGGCCAACGTCCTGACTTTC. The genes are TRBV19 and TRBJ2-6, with 10 bases lining up with TRBD1. Germline lookup yields CDR1 LNHDA and CDR2 SQIVND (reference sequence). The CDR3 has 16 amino acids. V was clipped by 7 bases and J by 4 bases; unmatched bases: 7.

As to this clone: A junction end diverges from the germline sequence, so it may reflect a read error. This chain joins TRBV11-2 and TRBJ2-7, with a possible D match to TRBD1 (6 bases). The CDR3 extends over 13 amino acids. The germline V gene has CDR1 SGHAT and CDR2 FQNNGV. The CDR3 here is CASSPGVGHPGDF. The CDR3 DNA is TGTGCCAGCAGCCCAGGGGTGGGACACCCCGGGGACTTC. Drawing the rest from reference TRBV11-2 and TRBJ2-7, the complete variable domain is EAGVAQSPRYKIIEKRQSVAFWCNPISGHATLYWYQQILGQGPKLLIQFQNNGVVDDSQLPKDRFSAERLKGVDSTLKIQPAKLEDSAVYLCASSPGVGHPGDFGPGTRLTVT.